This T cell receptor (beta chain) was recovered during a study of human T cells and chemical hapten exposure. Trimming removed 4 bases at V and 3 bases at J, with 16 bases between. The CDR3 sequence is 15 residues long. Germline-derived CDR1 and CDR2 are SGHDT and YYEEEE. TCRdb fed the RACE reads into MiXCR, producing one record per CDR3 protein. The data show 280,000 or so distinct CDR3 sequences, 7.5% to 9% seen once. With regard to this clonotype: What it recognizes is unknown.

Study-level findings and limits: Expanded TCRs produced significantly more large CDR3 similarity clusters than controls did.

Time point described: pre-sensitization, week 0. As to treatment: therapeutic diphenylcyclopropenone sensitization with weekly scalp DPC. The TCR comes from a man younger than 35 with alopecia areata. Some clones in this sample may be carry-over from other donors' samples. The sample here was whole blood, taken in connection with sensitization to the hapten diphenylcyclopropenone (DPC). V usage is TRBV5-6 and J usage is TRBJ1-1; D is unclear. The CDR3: CASSPTDGRYTEAFF. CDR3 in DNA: TGTGCCAGCAGCCCTACCGACGGACGGTACACTGAAGCTTTCTTT. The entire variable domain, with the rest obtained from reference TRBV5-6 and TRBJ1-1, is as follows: DAGVTQSPTHLIKTRGQQVTLRCSPKSGHDTVSWYQQALGQGPQFIFQYYEEEERQRGNFPDRFSGHQFPNYSSELNVNALLLGDSALYLCASSPTDGRYTEAFFGQGTRLTVV.